The rows below give T cell receptor beta chains drawn from one sample of a study of T cell responses to AZD1222 COVID-19 vaccine. The data were produced by immunoSEQ multiplex PCR, yet TCRdb's version contains in-frame clones alone and is incomplete. The sample holds roughly 140,000 clones, 92% seen once. Source: peripheral blood, taken on day 0 of AZD1222 vaccination. Receptor source: an adult in good health. Each CDR3 is given with its conserved first and last residue. A D gene is named only where the DNA matches it firmly. The size of a clone is reported for some rows only, either as once, few or many, or as a class for expanded clones.

J gene	clone size	D gene	V gene	CDR3 protein	CDR3 DNA
TRBJ1-4	-	TRBD1	TRBV4-1	CASSQATGVLANEKLFF	TGCGCCAGCAGCCAAGCTACAGGGGTCCTGGCTAATGAAAAACTGTTTTTT
TRBJ1-2	-	-	TRBV9	CASNRVANYGYTF	TGTGCCAGTAACAGGGTTGCTAACTATGGCTACACCTTC
TRBJ1-1	-	-	TRBV10-3	CAIRQGLDSTEAFF	TGTGCCATAAGGCAGGGTCTTGACTCTACCGAAGCTTTCTTT
TRBJ1-1	-	-	TRBV27	CASSLLQGNTEAFF	TGTGCCAGCAGTTTATTGCAGGGGAACACTGAAGCTTTCTTT
TRBJ2-3	-	TRBD2	TRBV11-2	CASSSIAGYTQYF	TGTGCCAGCAGCTCAATAGCGGGGTATACGCAGTATTTT
TRBJ2-1	once	-	TRBV7-3	CASSLRPWTTQDNEQFF	TGTGCCAGCAGTCTACGGCCTTGGACAACTCAGGACAATGAGCAGTTCTTC
TRBJ1-1	-	-	TRBV27	CASSLRWGLGEAFF	TGTGCCAGCAGTTTAAGGTGGGGGCTGGGGGAAGCTTTCTTT
TRBJ2-7	-	-	TRBV4-1	CASSRRPGTGLAVEQYF	TGCGCCAGCAGCCGCCGACCTGGAACAGGTCTGGCTGTAGAGCAGTACTTC
TRBJ1-2	-	-	TRBV29-1	CSVRDGTIYGYTF	TGCAGCGTTCGGGACGGAACCATCTATGGCTACACCTTC
TRBJ2-1	-	-	TRBV11-1	CASSLWGASYNEQFF	TGTGCCAGCAGCTTATGGGGCGCGTCCTACAATGAGCAGTTCTTC
TRBJ2-7	-	-	TRBV18	CASSPQGTAHYEQYF	TGTGCCAGCTCACCACAGGGTACCGCCCACTACGAGCAGTACTTC
TRBJ2-1	-	-	TRBV23-1	CASSQSPLLNEQFF	TGCGCCAGCAGTCAATCCCCCTTACTCAATGAGCAGTTCTTC
TRBJ2-4	-	TRBD2	TRBV7-8	CASSKFLAGAAKNIQYF	TGTGCCAGCTCGAAGTTTCTAGCGGGGGCAGCCAAAAACATTCAGTACTTC
TRBJ1-2	-	TRBD1	TRBV6-5	CASSYSDRGGGYTF	TGTGCCAGCAGTTACTCGGACAGGGGAGGTGGCTACACCTTC
TRBJ2-1	-	-	TRBV11-3	CASSRGPPRSNEQFF	TGTGCCAGCAGCCGCGGGCCCCCCCGATCCAACGAGCAGTTCTTC
TRBJ2-1	few	TRBD1	TRBV5-5	CASSLRVRGQLENNEQFF	TGTGCCAGCAGCTTAAGGGTAAGGGGGCAATTGGAAAACAATGAGCAGTTCTTC
TRBJ1-2	-	-	TRBV30	CAWSVQEWGGYTF	TGTGCCTGGAGTGTACAGGAGTGGGGGGGCTACACCTTC
TRBJ2-2	-	TRBD1	TRBV7-3	CASSSQGAGELFF	TGTGCCAGCAGCTCCCAGGGGGCCGGGGAGCTGTTTTTT
TRBJ1-4	once	TRBD1	TRBV6-5	CASSSTGVREKLFF	TGTGCCAGCAGTTCGACAGGGGTGAGGGAAAAACTGTTTTTT
TRBJ2-5	once	-	TRBV28	CASSPGTAFGKETQYF	TGTGCCAGCAGTCCCGGGACCGCATTCGGCAAGGAGACCCAGTACTTC
TRBJ2-7	-	-	TRBV5-1	CASSLAPGTTYEQYF	TGCGCCAGCAGCTTGGCACCCGGGACCACTTACGAGCAGTACTTC
TRBJ1-2	once	-	TRBV2	CASRGATTGYTF	TGTGCCAGCAGGGGCGCGACCACGGGCTACACCTTC
TRBJ2-3	-	TRBD2	TRBV7-9	CASSSGLAVYDTQYF	TGTGCCAGCAGCTCGGGACTAGCGGTGTACGATACGCAGTATTTT
TRBJ2-2	-	-	TRBV6-5	CASSYKYTGELFF	TGTGCCAGCAGTTACAAATACACCGGGGAGCTGTTTTTT
TRBJ1-2	-	-	TRBV6-6	CASRELPRANYGYTF	TGTGCCAGCAGGGAACTTCCGAGGGCTAACTATGGCTACACCTTC
TRBJ1-2	-	-	TRBV28	CASSTHTLSNYGYTF	TGTGCCAGCAGTACGCATACTTTGAGTAACTATGGCTACACCTTC
TRBJ2-4	-	-	TRBV5-1	CASSLGRGKNIQYF	TGCGCCAGCAGCTTGGGCAGGGGCAAAAACATTCAGTACTTC
TRBJ2-4	-	TRBD1	TRBV28	CASSFIGQGVTKNIQYF	TGTGCCAGCAGTTTTATCGGGCAGGGGGTGACCAAAAACATTCAGTACTTC
TRBJ1-5	-	-	TRBV2	CASSDQEEYNQPQHF	TGTGCCAGCAGTGACCAGGAGGAGTACAATCAGCCCCAGCATTTT
TRBJ2-1	-	TRBD2	TRBV5-3	CARNNGLAERNEQFF	TGTGCCAGAAACAACGGACTAGCGGAGAGGAATGAGCAGTTCTTC
TRBJ1-3	-	-	TRBV7-9	CASSRIILAGNTIYF	TGTGCCAGCAGTCGGATAATTTTGGCTGGAAACACCATATATTTT
TRBJ2-1	-	-	TRBV2	CASTAYNEQFF	TGTGCCAGCACGGCCTACAATGAGCAGTTCTTC
TRBJ2-7	-	TRBD2	TRBV2	CASSDWGGENEQYF	TGTGCCAGCAGTGACTGGGGGGGAGAAAACGAGCAGTACTTC
TRBJ2-1	-	TRBD2	TRBV24-1	CATGGGTANNEQFF	TGTGCCACTGGGGGGGGGACCGCCAACAATGAGCAGTTCTTC
TRBJ2-2	-	-	TRBV3-1/TRBV3-2	CASSQGGYAGELFF	TGTGCCAGCAGCCAAGGGGGCTACGCCGGGGAGCTGTTTTTT